This paragraph covers one TCR beta chain sequence. V was shortened by 5 bases and J by 11 bases, with 13 bases between the two germline ends. The CDR3 covers 12 residues. CDR1 is MDHEN and CDR2 is SYDVKM in the germline V gene. This entry belongs to a study of blood T cell repertoires in COVID-19. Across the whole study: COVID-19 samples collected from the United States, Italy and Spain covered acute and convalescent phases.

The method was immunoSEQ multiplex PCR; TCRdb's version includes in-frame clones alone and lacks a portion of them. There are some 130,000 clones in the sample; approximately 88% occur only once, and 10% lies in the top ten. The chain combines TRBV28 with TRBJ1-5; no definite D call. The receptor was derived from a man in his forties or fifties with acute or convalescent COVID-19. Material: peripheral blood. DNA of the CDR3: TGTGCCAGCAGTGCCAAGAGGTGGGCCCAGCATTTT. Its translation: CASSAKRWAQHF.